The entry that follows covers one T cell receptor beta chain sequence. CDR1 is LNHDA, CDR2 SQIVND, per germline (reference sequence). The CDR3 has 17 residues. Trimming shortened V by 0 bases and J by 0 bases, and 9 bases separated the two germline ends. The data belong to a study of cytomegalovirus exposure and HLA in healthy donors. Use of 60 Vbeta and 13 Jbeta primers characterized the PCR. The method was immunoSEQ multiplex PCR; TCRdb's version includes in-frame clones alone and lacks a portion of them. The sample records 74,000 or so clones, just over 75% being singletons. This receptor was identified in a man aged 50-59 years in good health and CMV-seropositive. Specimen: PBMCs. V is TRBV19 and J is TRBJ2-6; D call uncertain. The CDR3 reads CASSIDARDSGANVLTF. DNA of the CDR3: TGTGCCAGTAGTATAGACGCGAGAGACTCTGGGGCCAACGTCCTGACTTTC.